This T cell receptor beta chain emerged from a study of blood T cells in healthy people across ages. Through a sample-barcoded 5' primer and a J-beta primer mix, a second PCR was run for 7 to 11 cycles. MiXCR was run by TCRdb on the 5' RACE reads, yielding one entry per CDR3 protein. The data hold about 620,000 distinct CDR3 sequences, with around 52% observed a single time. Study-level findings and limits: Diversity estimates from one million T cells were considered underestimates.

To note about this clonotype: Its antigen is currently unknown. This may be a read error: a much more frequent sequence differs by one nucleotide.

The CDR3 extends over 15 amino acids. Trimming removed 6 bases from V and 0 bases from J, with 12 bases in between. CDR1 MNHEY and CDR2 SVGAGI come from the germline V gene. The sequencing input was blood. The chain carries TRBV6-5 and TRBJ2-1; D perhaps matches TRBD1 (6 bases). The TCR sequence derives from an elderly woman in good health. The CDR3 sequence: CASSPRQDSYNEQFF. In nucleotides, the CDR3 is TGTGCCAGCAGCCCGAGACAGGACTCCTACAATGAGCAGTTCTTC.